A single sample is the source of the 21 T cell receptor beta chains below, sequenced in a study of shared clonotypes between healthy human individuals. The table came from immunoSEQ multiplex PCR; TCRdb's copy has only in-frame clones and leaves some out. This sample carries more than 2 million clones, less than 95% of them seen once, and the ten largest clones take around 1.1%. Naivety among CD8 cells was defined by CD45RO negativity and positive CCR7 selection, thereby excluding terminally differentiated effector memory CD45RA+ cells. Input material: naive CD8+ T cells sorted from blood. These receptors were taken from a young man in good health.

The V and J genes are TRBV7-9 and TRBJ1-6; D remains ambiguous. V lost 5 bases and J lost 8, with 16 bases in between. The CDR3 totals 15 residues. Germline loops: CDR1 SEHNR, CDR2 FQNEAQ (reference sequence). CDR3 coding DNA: TGTGCCAGCAGCCGTGGAATGCAAGAGGATTCACCCCTCCACTTT. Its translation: CASSRGMQEDSPLHF.

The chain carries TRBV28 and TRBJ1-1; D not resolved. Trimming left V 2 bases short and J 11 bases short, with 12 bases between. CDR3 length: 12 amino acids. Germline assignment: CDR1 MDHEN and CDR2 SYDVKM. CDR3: CASSLGREGAFF. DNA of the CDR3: TGTGCCAGCAGTTTAGGGAGAGAAGGCGCTTTCTTT. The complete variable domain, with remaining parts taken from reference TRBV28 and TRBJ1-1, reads DVKVTQSSRYLVKRTGEKVFLECVQDMDHENMFWYRQDPGLGLRLIYFSYDVKMKEKGDIPEGYSVSREKKERFSLILESASTNQTSMYLCASSLGREGAFFGQGTRLTVV.

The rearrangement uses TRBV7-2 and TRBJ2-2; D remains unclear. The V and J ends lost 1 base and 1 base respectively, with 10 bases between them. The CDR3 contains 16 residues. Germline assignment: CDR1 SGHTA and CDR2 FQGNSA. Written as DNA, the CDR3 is TGTGCCAGCAGCTTAGACAGCATGATGAACACCGGGGAGCTGTTTTTT. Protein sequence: CASSLDSMMNTGELFF. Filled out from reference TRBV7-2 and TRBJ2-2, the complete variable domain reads GAGVSQSPSNKVTEKGKDVELRCDPISGHTALYWYRQSLGQGLEFLIYFQGNSAPDKSGLPSDRFSAERTGGSVSTLTIQRTQQEDSAVYLCASSLDSMMNTGELFFGEGSRLTVL.

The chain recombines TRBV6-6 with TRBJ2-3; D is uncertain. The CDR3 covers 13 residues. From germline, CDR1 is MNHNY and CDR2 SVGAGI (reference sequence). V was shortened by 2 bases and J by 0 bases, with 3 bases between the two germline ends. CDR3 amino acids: CASSYISTDTQYF. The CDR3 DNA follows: TGTGCCAGCAGTTACATTAGCACAGATACGCAGTATTTT.

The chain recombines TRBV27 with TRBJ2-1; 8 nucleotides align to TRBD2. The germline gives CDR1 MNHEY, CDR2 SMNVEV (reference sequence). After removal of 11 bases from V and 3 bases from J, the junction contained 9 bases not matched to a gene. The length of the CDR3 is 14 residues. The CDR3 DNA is TGTGCCTCCATGGGCGGGAGGTACTACAATGAGCAGTTCTTC. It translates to CASMGGRYYNEQFF.

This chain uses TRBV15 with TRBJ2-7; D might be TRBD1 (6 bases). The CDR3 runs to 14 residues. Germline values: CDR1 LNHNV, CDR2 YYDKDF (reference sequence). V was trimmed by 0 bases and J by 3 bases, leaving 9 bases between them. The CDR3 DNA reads TGTGCCACCAGCAGAGACAGGGGACGCTACGAGCAGTACTTC. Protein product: CATSRDRGRYEQYF.

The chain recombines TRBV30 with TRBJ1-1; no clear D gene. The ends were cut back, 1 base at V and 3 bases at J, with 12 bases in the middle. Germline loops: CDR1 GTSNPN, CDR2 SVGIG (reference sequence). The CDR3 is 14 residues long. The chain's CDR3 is CAWSGPGEDTEAFF. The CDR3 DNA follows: TGTGCCTGGAGTGGTCCCGGGGAAGACACTGAAGCTTTCTTT.

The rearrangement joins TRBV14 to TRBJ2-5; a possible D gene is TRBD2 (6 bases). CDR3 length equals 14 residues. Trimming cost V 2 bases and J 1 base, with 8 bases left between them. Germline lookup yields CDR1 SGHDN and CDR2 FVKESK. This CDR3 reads CASSQLAPQETQYF. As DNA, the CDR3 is TGTGCCAGCAGCCAACTAGCGCCCCAAGAGACCCAGTACTTC.

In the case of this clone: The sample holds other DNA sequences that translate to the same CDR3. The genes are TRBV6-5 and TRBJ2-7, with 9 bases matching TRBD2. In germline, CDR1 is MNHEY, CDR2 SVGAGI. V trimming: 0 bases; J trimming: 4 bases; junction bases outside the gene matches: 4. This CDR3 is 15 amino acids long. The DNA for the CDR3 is TGTGCCAGCAGTTACTCGGCTAGCGGGACGTACGAGCAGTACTTC. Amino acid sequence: CASSYSASGTYEQYF.

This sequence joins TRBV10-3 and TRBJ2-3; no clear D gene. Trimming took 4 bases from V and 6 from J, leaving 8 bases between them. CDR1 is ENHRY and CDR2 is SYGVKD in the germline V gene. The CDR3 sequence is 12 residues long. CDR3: CAISAPADTQYF. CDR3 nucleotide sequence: TGTGCCATCAGTGCGCCTGCCGATACGCAGTATTTT.

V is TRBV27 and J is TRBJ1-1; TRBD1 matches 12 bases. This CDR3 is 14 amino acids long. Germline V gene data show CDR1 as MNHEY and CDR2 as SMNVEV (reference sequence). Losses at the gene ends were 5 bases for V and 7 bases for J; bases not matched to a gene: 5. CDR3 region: CASSPGQGAVEAFF. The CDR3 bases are TGTGCCAGCAGTCCGGGACAGGGGGCGGTTGAAGCTTTCTTT.

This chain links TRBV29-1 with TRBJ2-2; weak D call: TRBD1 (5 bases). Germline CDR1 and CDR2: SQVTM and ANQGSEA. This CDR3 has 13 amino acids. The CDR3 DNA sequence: TGCAGTTTTAGGGGCGTCGACACCGGGGAGCTGTTTTTT. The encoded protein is CSFRGVDTGELFF.

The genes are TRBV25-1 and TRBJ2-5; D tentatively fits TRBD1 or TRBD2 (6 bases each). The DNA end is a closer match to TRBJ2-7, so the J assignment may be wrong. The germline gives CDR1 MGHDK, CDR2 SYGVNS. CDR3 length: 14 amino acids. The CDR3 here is CASKGGAYSYEQYF. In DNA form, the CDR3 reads TGTGCCAGCAAGGGGGGCGCCTACTCCTACGAGCAGTACTTC.

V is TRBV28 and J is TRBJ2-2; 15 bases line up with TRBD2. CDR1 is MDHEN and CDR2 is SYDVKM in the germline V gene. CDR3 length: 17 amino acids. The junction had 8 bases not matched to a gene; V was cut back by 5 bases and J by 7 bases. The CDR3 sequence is CASSEPGLAGGGGELFF. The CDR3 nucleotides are TGTGCCAGCAGTGAACCGGGACTAGCGGGGGGTGGCGGGGAGCTGTTTTTT.

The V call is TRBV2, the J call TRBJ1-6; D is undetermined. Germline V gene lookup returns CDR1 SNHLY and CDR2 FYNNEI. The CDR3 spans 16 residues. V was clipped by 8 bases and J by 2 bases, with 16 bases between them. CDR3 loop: CASGAPERAYNSPLHF. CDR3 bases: TGTGCCAGCGGAGCCCCGGAAAGGGCCTATAATTCACCCCTCCACTTT.

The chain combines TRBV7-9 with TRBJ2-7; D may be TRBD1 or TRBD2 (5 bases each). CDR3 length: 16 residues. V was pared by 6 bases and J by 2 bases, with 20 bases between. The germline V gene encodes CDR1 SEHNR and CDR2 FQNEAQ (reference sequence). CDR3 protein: CASSPSGTPDTYEQYF. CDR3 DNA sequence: TGTGCCAGCAGTCCCTCGGGGACGCCTGATACCTACGAGCAGTACTTC.

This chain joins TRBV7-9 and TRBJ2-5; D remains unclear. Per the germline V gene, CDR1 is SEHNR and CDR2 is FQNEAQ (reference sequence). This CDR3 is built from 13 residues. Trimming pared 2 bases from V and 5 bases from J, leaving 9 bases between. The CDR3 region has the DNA TGTGCCAGCAGCTTATATCCCGGGGAGACCCAGTACTTC. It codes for CASSLYPGETQYF.

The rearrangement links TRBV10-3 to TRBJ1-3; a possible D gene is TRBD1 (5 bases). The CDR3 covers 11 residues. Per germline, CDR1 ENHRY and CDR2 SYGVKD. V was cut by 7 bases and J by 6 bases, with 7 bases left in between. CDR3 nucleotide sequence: TGTGCCATCAAAGGGGAAAACACCATATATTTT. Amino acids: CAIKGENTIYF.

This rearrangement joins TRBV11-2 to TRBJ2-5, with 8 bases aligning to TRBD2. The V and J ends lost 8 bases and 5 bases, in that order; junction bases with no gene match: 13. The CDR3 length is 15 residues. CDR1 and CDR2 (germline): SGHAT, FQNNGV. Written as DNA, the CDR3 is TGTGCCAGCTGGGGAGGTAGCGGGACCTCGGAGACCCAGTACTTC. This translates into CASWGGSGTSETQYF.

Here the CDR3 reads CASSESGWEVDGYTF. Here the CDR3 DNA reads TGTGCCAGCAGTGAATCGGGCTGGGAGGTGGATGGCTACACCTTC. The chain recombines TRBV6-1 with TRBJ1-2; no definite D call. Trimming took 2 bases from V and 6 from J, leaving 16 bases between them. The CDR3 totals 15 residues. Germline CDR1 reads MNHNS; CDR2 reads SASEGT.

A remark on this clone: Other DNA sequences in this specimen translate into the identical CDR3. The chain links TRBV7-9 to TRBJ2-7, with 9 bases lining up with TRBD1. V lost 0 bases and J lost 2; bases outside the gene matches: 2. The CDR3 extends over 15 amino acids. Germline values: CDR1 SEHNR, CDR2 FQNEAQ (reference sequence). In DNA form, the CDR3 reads TGTGCCAGCAGCTTAGCACAGGGGGCAACCTACGAGCAGTACTTC. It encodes CASSLAQGATYEQYF.